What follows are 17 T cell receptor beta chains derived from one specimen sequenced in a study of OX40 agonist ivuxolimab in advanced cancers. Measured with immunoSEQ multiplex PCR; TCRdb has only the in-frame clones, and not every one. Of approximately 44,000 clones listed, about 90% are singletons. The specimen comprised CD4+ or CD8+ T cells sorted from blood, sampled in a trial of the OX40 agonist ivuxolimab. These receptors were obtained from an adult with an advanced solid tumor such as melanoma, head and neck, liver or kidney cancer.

CDR3 coding DNA: TGTGCCAGCAGTTTCCGAGGGTTCGGTCAGCCCCAGCATTTT. Translated: CASSFRGFGQPQHF. This chain uses TRBV28 with TRBJ1-5; D remains unclear. The CDR3 totals 14 residues. The germline V gene has CDR1 MDHEN and CDR2 SYDVKM. The V end was cut by 3 bases, the J end by 6 bases, with 12 bases between. The full variable domain, with the rest looked up from reference TRBV28 and TRBJ1-5, is DVKVTQSSRYLVKRTGEKVFLECVQDMDHENMFWYRQDPGLGLRLIYFSYDVKMKEKGDIPEGYSVSREKKERFSLILESASTNQTSMYLCASSFRGFGQPQHFGDGTRLSIL.

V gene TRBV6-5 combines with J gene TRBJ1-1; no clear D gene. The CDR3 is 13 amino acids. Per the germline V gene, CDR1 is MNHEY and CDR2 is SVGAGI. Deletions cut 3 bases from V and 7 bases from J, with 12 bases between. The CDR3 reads CASSYRRQNEAFF. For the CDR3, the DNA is TGTGCCAGCAGTTATCGACGCCAGAATGAAGCTTTCTTT.

The CDR3 loop reads CASSLAALGTVIRDEQFF. In DNA form, the CDR3 reads TGTGCCAGCAGCTTAGCGGCCTTGGGAACCGTGATTAGAGATGAGCAGTTCTTC. This chain connects TRBV7-9 to TRBJ2-1; D unclear. Germline V gives CDR1 SEHNR, CDR2 FQNEAQ (reference sequence). This CDR3 comprises 18 residues. The ends were cut back, 0 bases at V and 8 bases at J, with 23 bases in the middle.

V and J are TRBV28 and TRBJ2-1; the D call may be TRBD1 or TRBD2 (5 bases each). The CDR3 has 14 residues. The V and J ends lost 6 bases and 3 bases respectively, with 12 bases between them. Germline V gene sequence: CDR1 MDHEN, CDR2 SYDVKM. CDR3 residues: CASSPGRVYNEQFF. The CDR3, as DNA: TGTGCCAGCAGCCCGGGACGGGTCTACAATGAGCAGTTCTTC. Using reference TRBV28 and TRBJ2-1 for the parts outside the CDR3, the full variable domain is DVKVTQSSRYLVKRTGEKVFLECVQDMDHENMFWYRQDPGLGLRLIYFSYDVKMKEKGDIPEGYSVSREKKERFSLILESASTNQTSMYLCASSPGRVYNEQFFGPGTRLTVL.

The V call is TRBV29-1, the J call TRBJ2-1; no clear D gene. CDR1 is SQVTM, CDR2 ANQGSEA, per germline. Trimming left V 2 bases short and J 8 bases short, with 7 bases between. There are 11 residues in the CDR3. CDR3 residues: CSVESVDEQFF. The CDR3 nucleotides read TGCAGCGTTGAAAGCGTCGATGAGCAGTTCTTC.

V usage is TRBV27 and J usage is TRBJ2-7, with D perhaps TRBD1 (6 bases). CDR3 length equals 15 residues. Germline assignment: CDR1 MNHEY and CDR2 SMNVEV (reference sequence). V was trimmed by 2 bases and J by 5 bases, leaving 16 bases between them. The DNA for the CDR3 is TGTGCCAGCAGTTTAAGTTCGGACAGTGACCACGAGCAGTACTTC. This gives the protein CASSLSSDSDHEQYF.

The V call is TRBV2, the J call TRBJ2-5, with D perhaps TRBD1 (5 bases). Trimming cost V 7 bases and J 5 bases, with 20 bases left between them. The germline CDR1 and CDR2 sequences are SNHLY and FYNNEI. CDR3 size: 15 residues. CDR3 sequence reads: CASIASGSAVETQYF. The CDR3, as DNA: TGTGCCAGCATTGCTTCAGGGTCTGCCGTGGAGACCCAGTACTTC.

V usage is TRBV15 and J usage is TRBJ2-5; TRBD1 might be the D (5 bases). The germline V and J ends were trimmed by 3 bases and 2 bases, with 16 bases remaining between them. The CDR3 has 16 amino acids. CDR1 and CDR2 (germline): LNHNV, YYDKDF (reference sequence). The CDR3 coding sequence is TGTGCCACCAGCAGGGACACTGGGCGTCTTCAAGAGACCCAGTACTTC. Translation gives CATSRDTGRLQETQYF.

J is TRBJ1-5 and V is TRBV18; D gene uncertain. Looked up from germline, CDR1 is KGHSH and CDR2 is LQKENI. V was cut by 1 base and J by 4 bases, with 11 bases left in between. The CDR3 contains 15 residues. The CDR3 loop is CASSPLSGSNQPQHF. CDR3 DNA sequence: TGTGCCAGCTCACCACTTTCCGGCAGTAATCAGCCCCAGCATTTT.

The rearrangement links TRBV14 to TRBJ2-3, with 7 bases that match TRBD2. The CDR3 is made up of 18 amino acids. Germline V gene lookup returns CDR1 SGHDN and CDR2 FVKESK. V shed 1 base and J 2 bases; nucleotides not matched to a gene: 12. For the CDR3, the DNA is TGTGCCAGCAGCCAAGGGGAGGGGTACGGCGGGTACACAGATACGCAGTATTTT. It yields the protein CASSQGEGYGGYTDTQYF.

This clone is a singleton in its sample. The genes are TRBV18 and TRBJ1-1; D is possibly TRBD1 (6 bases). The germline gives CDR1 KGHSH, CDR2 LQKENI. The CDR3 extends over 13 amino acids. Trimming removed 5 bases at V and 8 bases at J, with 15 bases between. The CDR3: CASSIGTREEAFF. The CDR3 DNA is TGTGCCAGCTCAATCGGGACACGAGAAGAAGCTTTCTTT. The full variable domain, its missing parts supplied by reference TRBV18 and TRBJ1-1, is NAGVMQNPRHLVRRRGQEARLRCSPMKGHSHVYWYRQLPEEGLKFMVYLQKENIIDESGMPKERFSAEFPKEGPSILRIQQVVRGDSAAYFCASSIGTREEAFFGQGTRLTVV.

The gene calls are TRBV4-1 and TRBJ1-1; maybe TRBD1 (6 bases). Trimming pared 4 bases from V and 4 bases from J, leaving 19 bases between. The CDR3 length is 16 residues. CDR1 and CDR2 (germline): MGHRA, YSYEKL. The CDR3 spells CASSPRTGAEGTEAFF. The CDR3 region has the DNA TGCGCCAGCAGCCCAAGGACGGGGGCGGAGGGCACTGAAGCTTTCTTT.

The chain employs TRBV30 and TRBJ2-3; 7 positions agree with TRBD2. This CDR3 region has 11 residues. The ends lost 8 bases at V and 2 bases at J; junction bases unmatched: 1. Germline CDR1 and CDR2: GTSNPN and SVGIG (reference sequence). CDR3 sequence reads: CARDYTDTQYF. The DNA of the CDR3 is TGTGCCCGGGACTACACAGATACGCAGTATTTT.

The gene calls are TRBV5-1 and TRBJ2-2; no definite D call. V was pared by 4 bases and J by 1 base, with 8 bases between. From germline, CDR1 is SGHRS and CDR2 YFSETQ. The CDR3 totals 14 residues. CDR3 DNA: TGCGCCAGCAGCGCCCTGGGGAACACCGGGGAGCTGTTTTTT. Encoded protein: CASSALGNTGELFF.

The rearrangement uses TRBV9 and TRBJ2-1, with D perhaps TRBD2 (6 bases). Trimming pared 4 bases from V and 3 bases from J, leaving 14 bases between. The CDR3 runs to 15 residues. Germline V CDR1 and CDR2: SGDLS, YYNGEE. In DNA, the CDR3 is TGTGCCAGCAGCCCCCCCGGGGGATACTACAATGAGCAGTTCTTC. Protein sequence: CASSPPGGYYNEQFF.

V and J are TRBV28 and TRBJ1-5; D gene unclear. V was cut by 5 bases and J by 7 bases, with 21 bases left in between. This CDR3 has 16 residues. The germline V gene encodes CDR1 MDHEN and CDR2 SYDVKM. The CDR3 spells CASSEMGEGAGQPQHF. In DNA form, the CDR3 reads TGTGCCAGCAGTGAAATGGGCGAAGGAGCAGGCCAGCCCCAGCATTTT.

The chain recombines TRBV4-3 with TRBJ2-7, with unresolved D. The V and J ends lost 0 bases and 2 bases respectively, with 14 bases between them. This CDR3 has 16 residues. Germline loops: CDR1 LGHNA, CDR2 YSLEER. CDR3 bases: TGCGCCAGCAGCCAAGATTGGCCGGCATCGACCTACGAGCAGTACTTC. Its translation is CASSQDWPASTYEQYF.